These 26 T cell receptor beta chains were all obtained from the same sample, sequenced in a study of blood T cells in healthy people across ages. Primers used in a second PCR of about 7 to 12 cycles were a sample-barcoded 5' primer and a J-beta primer mix. TCRdb re-derived calls from the 5' RACE reads in MiXCR, one entry per CDR3 protein. The repertoire holds fewer than 1,000,000 distinct CDR3 sequences, with roughly 46% as singletons. Sequenced material: blood. Source of these receptors: a man of 80 years or more in good health.

The chain employs TRBV29-1 and TRBJ1-5, with 7 bases matching TRBD1. Germline CDR1 is SQVTM and CDR2 is ANQGSEA. Germline trimming cut 0 bases from V and 8 bases from J; bases unmatched to any gene: 1. This CDR3 spans 12 amino acids. CDR3 nucleotides: TGCAGCGTTGAAGATCAGGGGGAGCCCCAGCATTTT. It codes for CSVEDQGEPQHF.

This clonotype showed up many times. CDR3 sequence reads: CAWSLGDLETQYF. The CDR3 bases are TGTGCCTGGAGTCTAGGGGACTTAGAGACCCAGTACTTC. The chain combines TRBV30 with TRBJ2-5, with D possibly TRBD2 on 6 matching bases. CDR1 and CDR2 (germline): GTSNPN, SVGIG (reference sequence). The V end was cut by 2 bases, the J end by 4 bases, with 11 bases between. The CDR3 has 13 residues.

This sequence joins TRBV10-3 and TRBJ1-3, with D hard to call. There are 15 residues in the CDR3. Trimming shortened V by 2 bases and J by 0 bases, and 8 bases separated the two germline ends. Germline V gives CDR1 ENHRY, CDR2 SYGVKD. The DNA for the CDR3 is TGTGCCATCAGTGAGGAACAGACCTCTGGAAACACCATATATTTT. Amino acids: CAISEEQTSGNTIYF.

The chain uses TRBV7-2 and TRBJ2-1; either TRBD1 or TRBD2 may supply D (5 bases each). Trimming took 6 bases from V and 7 from J, leaving 22 bases between them. Germline CDR1 is SGHTA and CDR2 is FQGNSA. The CDR3 is 16 residues long. The CDR3: CASRGLRRGAGNEQFF. The CDR3, as DNA: TGTGCCAGCAGAGGACTCAGACGGGGCGCGGGTAATGAGCAGTTCTTC.

The chain carries TRBV6-5 and TRBJ2-1, with 7 bases identical to TRBD1. Germline lookup yields CDR1 MNHEY and CDR2 SVGAGI. Trimming cost V 2 bases and J 3 bases; bases outside gene matches: 4. The CDR3 extends over 15 amino acids. The CDR3 DNA follows: TGTGCCAGCAGTTACAGGACAGGATTCTACAATGAGCAGTTCTTC. Its translation: CASSYRTGFYNEQFF.

This clonotype has a handful of counts. The V call is TRBV6-6, the J call TRBJ1-5; D gene uncertain. Trimming removed 2 bases from V and 14 bases from J, with 13 bases in between. The CDR3 is 12 amino acids. Germline CDR1 reads MNHNY; CDR2 reads SVGAGI (reference sequence). The CDR3: CASSYEGPGKHF. The DNA for the CDR3 is TGTGCCAGCAGTTACGAGGGCCCGGGGAAGCATTTT.

CDR3 bases: TGTGCCAGCAGTGACGGGAAGGCGGGAGGGCAGTTCTTC. This gives the protein CASSDGKAGGQFF. The gene calls are TRBV6-5 and TRBJ2-1; TRBD2 aligns across 8 bases. The CDR3 has 13 residues. Per the germline V gene, CDR1 is MNHEY and CDR2 is SVGAGI. V trimming: 5 bases; J trimming: 12 bases; junction bases outside the gene matches: 9.

This clonotype was detected a few times. The J gene is TRBJ2-1, the V gene TRBV6-6, with 12 positions matching TRBD2. The germline CDR1 and CDR2 sequences are MNHNY and SVGAGI (reference sequence). V lost 6 bases, J lost 3 bases, and 3 bases stayed unmatched. The CDR3 loop spans 15 amino acids. For the CDR3, the DNA is TGTGCCAGCAGCGGACTAGCGGGAAACTACAATGAGCAGTTCTTC. Translation gives CASSGLAGNYNEQFF.

This chain uses TRBV24-1 with TRBJ2-3; no reliable D call. V shed 9 bases and J shed 2 bases, with 17 bases lying between them. Germline lookup yields CDR1 KGHDR and CDR2 SFDVKD. The CDR3 spans 15 residues. CDR3 loop: CATQDASWTTDTQYF. Written as DNA, the CDR3 is TGTGCCACCCAAGATGCTTCGTGGACCACAGATACGCAGTATTTT.

This clonotype was detected only once. The chain recombines TRBV13 with TRBJ1-2, with TRBD1 as a possible D gene (5 bases). This CDR3 contains 15 residues. Per germline, CDR1 PRHDT and CDR2 FYEKMQ (reference sequence). V lost 1 base to trimming and J lost 6 bases, with 15 bases between them. The CDR3 here is CASSLAPPPTDGYTF. The CDR3 DNA is TGTGCCAGCAGCTTAGCCCCCCCTCCGACAGATGGCTACACCTTC.

The gene calls are TRBV28 and TRBJ1-2; D gene ambiguous. CDR1 MDHEN and CDR2 SYDVKM come from the germline V gene. The V end was cut by 2 bases, the J end by 10 bases, with 14 bases between. The CDR3 length is 13 residues. CDR3 sequence: CASSLGRGRHYTF. CDR3 nucleotides: TGTGCCAGCAGTTTAGGACGGGGAAGGCACTACACCTTC.

The rearrangement links TRBV7-2 to TRBJ2-3; D remains ambiguous. This CDR3 region has 17 residues. V shed 5 bases and J shed 1 base, with 19 bases lying between them. CDR1 is SGHTA, CDR2 FQGNSA, per germline. CDR3: CASSRPDAGLRTDTQYF. In nucleotides, the CDR3 is TGTGCCAGCAGCCGCCCCGACGCCGGCCTTCGCACAGATACGCAGTATTTT.

V gene TRBV5-1 combines with J gene TRBJ2-1; 9 bases fit TRBD1. This CDR3 is built from 16 residues. Germline V gives CDR1 SGHRS, CDR2 YFSETQ. The V segment lost 2 bases and the J segment 8 bases; nucleotides outside the gene matches: 11. For the CDR3, the DNA is TGCGCCAGCAGCTTTAGGACAGGGGACTATAGGGATGAGCAGTTCTTC. Translation gives CASSFRTGDYRDEQFF.

The CDR3 spells CSARDPLRSMADEQFF. CDR3 coding DNA: TGCAGTGCTAGAGATCCCCTGAGATCAATGGCGGATGAGCAGTTCTTC. This chain connects TRBV20-1 to TRBJ2-1; D remains ambiguous. The V end was cut by 0 bases, the J end by 8 bases, with 20 bases between. Germline-derived CDR1 and CDR2 are DFQATT and SNEGSKA (reference sequence). The CDR3 totals 16 residues.

This clonotype has a handful of counts. A much larger clone lies a single base off, so this may be a read error. This sequence joins TRBV29-1 and TRBJ2-1; the D gene is possibly TRBD2 (6 bases). The J call is doubtful: the DNA matches TRBJ2-7 better. Germline V gene data show CDR1 as SQVTM and CDR2 as ANQGSEA. The CDR3 covers 12 residues. In DNA form, the CDR3 reads TGCAGGGCCCGGACGGGAGACAATGAGCAGTACTTC. Protein sequence: CRARTGDNEQYF.

The chain is built from TRBV5-1 and TRBJ2-1; 12 bases line up with TRBD2. The CDR3 covers 16 residues. The V segment lost 0 bases and the J segment 8 bases; nucleotides outside the gene matches: 6. The V gene's germline CDR1 is SGHRS and CDR2 YFSETQ. The CDR3 here is CASSLVRTSGIDEQFF. CDR3 DNA sequence: TGCGCCAGCAGCTTGGTTAGGACTAGCGGGATAGATGAGCAGTTCTTC.

This clonotype was picked up a small number of times. The chain is built from TRBV7-3 and TRBJ2-5, with 11 bases lining up with TRBD2. There are 16 residues in the CDR3. From germline, CDR1 is SGHTA and CDR2 FQGTGA. The V gene end was trimmed by 2 bases and the J gene end by 5 bases; junction bases not matched to a gene: 7. The CDR3 sequence: CASSLYGTSGRETQYF. The CDR3 DNA sequence: TGTGCCAGCAGCTTATATGGGACTAGCGGTCGGGAGACCCAGTACTTC.

This clonotype was observed a handful of times. This rearrangement joins TRBV6-2 or TRBV6-3 to TRBJ1-2; weak D call: TRBD1 (5 bases). The V gene lost 5 bases and the J gene lost 4 bases, with 11 bases spanning the gap. The CDR3 loop spans 13 amino acids. CDR1 and CDR2 from the germline V gene are MNHEY and SVGEGT. CDR3 sequence: CASSAAGFYGYTF. The CDR3 DNA reads TGTGCCAGCAGTGCGGCAGGGTTCTATGGCTACACCTTC.

This clonotype was detected once. The chain couples TRBV7-3 to TRBJ2-5, with a possible D match to TRBD1 (6 bases). Trimming pared 5 bases from V and 2 bases from J, leaving 15 bases between. CDR3 length equals 15 residues. From germline, CDR1 is SGHTA and CDR2 FQGTGA. The CDR3 DNA follows: TGTGCCAGCAGCCGCACCCAGGGGTGGCAAGAGACCCAGTACTTC. Residues: CASSRTQGWQETQYF.

In its sample, this clonotype was seen many times. J is TRBJ2-5 and V is TRBV5-6, with a weak D call TRBD2 (5 bases). The CDR3 is made up of 13 amino acids. V lost 0 bases to trimming and J lost 5 bases, with 8 bases between them. Per germline, CDR1 SGHDT and CDR2 YYEEEE. The CDR3 here is CASSLGRRETQYF. CDR3 DNA: TGTGCCAGCAGCTTGGGCAGGAGGGAGACCCAGTACTTC. Full variable domain (rest looked up from reference TRBV5-6 and TRBJ2-5): DAGVTQSPTHLIKTRGQQVTLRCSPKSGHDTVSWYQQALGQGPQFIFQYYEEEERQRGNFPDRFSGHQFPNYSSELNVNALLLGDSALYLCASSLGRRETQYFGPGTRLLVL.

This clonotype was seen once. The J gene is TRBJ1-1, the V gene TRBV29-1, with TRBD1 matching over 7 bases. Germline lookup yields CDR1 SQVTM and CDR2 ANQGSEA. V lost 7 bases and J lost 1; bases outside the gene matches: 6. This CDR3 contains 13 residues. CDR3 bases: TGCAGCGCTTTTGGGACAGCGAACACTGAAGCTTTCTTT. As protein: CSAFGTANTEAFF.

The table lists this clonotype with a few counts. The rearrangement joins TRBV29-1 to TRBJ2-7; TRBD1 is a possible D gene (6 bases). The V end lost 1 base, the J end lost 3 bases, and 13 bases lay between the germline ends. Germline CDR1 reads SQVTM; CDR2 reads ANQGSEA. CDR3 length equals 14 residues. The CDR3 protein is CSVEVVRGSYEQYF. CDR3 nucleotide sequence: TGCAGCGTTGAAGTAGTCAGGGGAAGCTACGAGCAGTACTTC.

The chain combines TRBV11-2 with TRBJ2-1, with TRBD1 identical over 7 bases. Germline V CDR1 and CDR2: SGHAT, FQNNGV. The CDR3 is 15 residues long. The trim removed 5 bases at V and 4 bases at J, leaving 8 bases unmatched. The CDR3 region has the DNA TGTGCCAGCAGCAAATTGGGGACAGATTACAATGAGCAGTTCTTC. As protein: CASSKLGTDYNEQFF. The whole variable domain, filled in from reference TRBV11-2 and TRBJ2-1, reads EAGVAQSPRYKIIEKRQSVAFWCNPISGHATLYWYQQILGQGPKLLIQFQNNGVVDDSQLPKDRFSAERLKGVDSTLKIQPAKLEDSAVYLCASSKLGTDYNEQFFGPGTRLTVL.

The gene calls are TRBV7-2 and TRBJ2-7; D is possibly TRBD2 (6 bases). The end of the DNA aligns better with TRBJ2-5, so the J call may be wrong. Per the germline V gene, CDR1 is SGHTA and CDR2 is FQGNSA. The CDR3 is 14 amino acids. This CDR3 is CASSLSGTWETQYF. The CDR3 DNA sequence: TGTGCCAGCAGCTTATCCGGGACTTGGGAGACCCAGTACTTC.

V usage is TRBV12-3 or TRBV12-4 and J usage is TRBJ2-7, with a possible D match to TRBD1 (5 bases). This CDR3 comprises 13 residues. V was clipped by 6 bases and J by 3 bases, with 12 bases between them. The CDR3 here is CASSRQNLYEQYF. The CDR3, as DNA: TGTGCCAGCAGCCGACAGAATCTCTACGAGCAGTACTTC.

The chain recombines TRBV21-1 with TRBJ2-1. TRBV21-1 is a pseudogene segment. The CDR3 is 11 amino acids. The DNA of the CDR3 is TGTGCCAGCACCAATCACAATGAGCAGTTCTTC. Residues: CASTNHNEQFF.